The 5 T cell receptor beta chains reported below all come from one sample, sequenced in a study of cytomegalovirus exposure and HLA in healthy donors. PCR was performed using 60 Vbeta and 13 Jbeta primers. Measured with immunoSEQ multiplex PCR; TCRdb has only the in-frame clones, and not every one. Among about 240,000 clones, roughly 84% were seen once, and the ten largest hold around 0.23%. The sequenced sample was PBMCs. The receptor source for this set is a girl between 2 and 10 years old in good health and CMV-seronegative.

The chain has TRBV7-9 and TRBJ2-7, with 9 bases that match TRBD1. The CDR3 runs 15 residues. In germline, CDR1 is SEHNR, CDR2 FQNEAQ (reference sequence). With 4 bases clipped from V and 5 bases from J, the junction kept 9 bases outside the gene matches. The CDR3 DNA follows: TGTGCCAGCAGCTCCCTCCGGGACAGGGACCACGAGCAGTACTTC. This translates into CASSSLRDRDHEQYF.

The genes are TRBV4-2 and TRBJ2-7, with 7 bases that match TRBD2. Germline V gene lookup returns CDR1 LGHNA and CDR2 YNFKEQ. The CDR3 length is 18 residues. Trimming took 0 bases from V and 5 from J; bases not matched to a gene: 16. CDR3 sequence: CASSQEGGWLEALHEQYF. The CDR3 DNA follows: TGTGCCAGCAGCCAAGAGGGAGGGTGGCTTGAGGCCCTCCACGAGCAGTACTTC.

This chain joins TRBV6-6 and TRBJ2-1; TRBD2 aligns across 8 bases. V was clipped by 7 bases and J by 4 bases; unmatched bases: 3. Germline loops: CDR1 MNHNY, CDR2 SVGAGI (reference sequence). The CDR3 runs 13 residues. The CDR3 region is CASNVAGYNEQFF. CDR3 nucleotides: TGTGCCAGCAACGTAGCGGGGTACAATGAGCAGTTCTTC.

V and J are TRBV5-1 and TRBJ2-1; a weak D match, TRBD2 (7 bases). Trimming removed 0 bases from V and 7 bases from J, with 14 bases in between. Germline CDR1 is SGHRS and CDR2 is YFSETQ. CDR3 length: 15 residues. Here the CDR3 reads CASSLVGGAGNEQFF. CDR3 nucleotides: TGCGCCAGCAGCTTGGTGGGGGGGGCGGGGAATGAGCAGTTCTTC.

The CDR3 sequence is CASGAGGVYEQYF. The CDR3 bases are TGTGCCAGTGGAGCGGGAGGGGTCTACGAGCAGTACTTC. The chain links TRBV5-4 to TRBJ2-7, with 10 bases identical to TRBD2. The V gene end was trimmed by 8 bases and the J gene end by 3 bases; junction bases not matched to a gene: 5. CDR3 length: 13 residues. Germline CDR1 reads SGHNT; CDR2 reads YYREEE (reference sequence).